This T cell receptor (beta chain) is from a study of shared clonotypes between healthy human individuals. Details on this clone: Its antigen is unidentified.

Points from the study as a whole: The study generally estimated greater richness for naive than memory subsets. The diversity represented, both genetic and in exposure history, was limited by few donors.

CD45RO-negative, CCR7-selected cells formed the naive CD8 fraction, which excluded terminally differentiated effector memory CD45RA+ cells. Using immunoSEQ multiplex PCR, the repertoire was profiled, and TCRdb retains in-frame clones only, with some absent. The repertoire includes 2 million or so clones, over 85% of them detected once, and roughly 1% sits in the top ten. This CDR3 comprises 13 residues. The V gene lost 0 bases and the J gene lost 6 bases, with 9 bases spanning the gap. Germline V lookup: CDR1 GTSNPN, CDR2 SVGIG (reference sequence). Sequenced: naive CD8+ T cells sorted from blood. The rearrangement links TRBV30 to TRBJ2-1, with D possibly being TRBD2 (6 bases). This sequence originates from a man aged 18 to 30 in good health. The CDR3 coding sequence is TGTGCCTGGAGTGTGGGACTCAGCAATGAGCAGTTCTTC. This codes for CAWSVGLSNEQFF.